A selection of T cell receptor beta chains follows, all from one sample in a study of cytomegalovirus exposure and HLA in healthy donors. Repertoires were generated with immunoSEQ multiplex PCR, while TCRdb's copy carries only in-frame clones and drops some. The data contain roughly 140,000 clones, over 60% of them seen just once; the ten biggest clones take up approximately 2%. Specimen: PBMCs. The receptor source for this set is a man between 35 and 55 years old in good health and CMV-seronegative. Both conserved end residues are part of each CDR3. Fields, in order: V gene, J gene, CDR3 protein.

v_gene: TRBV6-1
j_gene: TRBJ2-7
CDR3aa: CAAVDFYEQYF

v_gene: TRBV10-2
j_gene: TRBJ1-3
CDR3aa: CASRRGQGPGNTIYF

v_gene: TRBV7-9
j_gene: TRBJ1-2
CDR3aa: CSSTGQGYGYTF

v_gene: TRBV4-2
j_gene: TRBJ2-3
CDR3aa: CASSQRWRGATDTQYF

v_gene: TRBV19
j_gene: TRBJ2-1
CDR3aa: CASSISGTGAINEQFF

v_gene: TRBV30
j_gene: TRBJ1-6
CDR3aa: CAWSARTNSPLHF

v_gene: TRBV6-1
j_gene: TRBJ2-1
CDR3aa: CASSEGLAGRYNEQFF

v_gene: TRBV6-5
j_gene: TRBJ2-7
CDR3aa: CASLRGVGYQQYF

v_gene: TRBV7-6
j_gene: TRBJ2-7
CDR3aa: CASSPPGESEQYF

v_gene: TRBV7-2
j_gene: TRBJ1-1
CDR3aa: CASSPGRGRNTEAFF

v_gene: TRBV12-5
j_gene: TRBJ1-5
CDR3aa: CASGLVLRGGNQPQHF

v_gene: TRBV9
j_gene: TRBJ2-1
CDR3aa: CASSVAGTRTEQFF

v_gene: TRBV12-5
j_gene: TRBJ1-1
CDR3aa: CASGLVLVPPGGGETEAFF

v_gene: TRBV4-2
j_gene: TRBJ1-4
CDR3aa: CASSPRQGLDEKLFF

v_gene: TRBV4-3
j_gene: TRBJ1-4
CDR3aa: CASSQRESRSEKLFF

v_gene: TRBV7-6
j_gene: TRBJ2-2
CDR3aa: CASSLGGTTYSTGELFF

v_gene: TRBV4-3
j_gene: TRBJ2-1
CDR3aa: CASSQDTGGSYNEQFF

v_gene: TRBV7-6
j_gene: TRBJ2-7
CDR3aa: CASSLGQGFSYEQYF

v_gene: TRBV5-6
j_gene: TRBJ1-4
CDR3aa: CASRYRGQGLEKLFF

v_gene: TRBV5-1
j_gene: TRBJ2-5
CDR3aa: CASSSGLAGGPAETQYF

v_gene: TRBV6-5
j_gene: TRBJ2-1
CDR3aa: CASSYGEGRNEQFF

v_gene: TRBV6-1
j_gene: TRBJ2-3
CDR3aa: CASSEARPYSTDTQYF

v_gene: TRBV6-6
j_gene: TRBJ2-2
CDR3aa: CASSYSASGNTGELFF

v_gene: TRBV7-3
j_gene: TRBJ2-5
CDR3aa: CASSLSGGEETQYF

v_gene: TRBV10-3
j_gene: TRBJ2-1
CDR3aa: CAISEWGLADRDHEQFF

v_gene: TRBV9
j_gene: TRBJ2-5
CDR3aa: CASSVDGTGETQYF

v_gene: TRBV10-2
j_gene: TRBJ1-6
CDR3aa: CASSSTGNYNSPLHF

v_gene: TRBV19
j_gene: TRBJ2-4
CDR3aa: CSTGEGIQYF

v_gene: TRBV7-8
j_gene: TRBJ2-7
CDR3aa: CASSLRLGIFSEQYF

v_gene: TRBV11-2
j_gene: TRBJ2-7
CDR3aa: CASSLVGGNSYEQYF

v_gene: TRBV9
j_gene: TRBJ1-1
CDR3aa: CASSVVVGTAMNTEAFF

v_gene: TRBV4-1
j_gene: -
CDR3aa: CASSQGQASQYEQYF

v_gene: TRBV5-6
j_gene: -
CDR3aa: CASSSTGAYEQYF

v_gene: TRBV7-2
j_gene: TRBJ2-5
CDR3aa: CASSQTSGRAGTQYF

v_gene: TRBV7-8
j_gene: TRBJ1-2
CDR3aa: CASSPTVINYGYTF

v_gene: TRBV30
j_gene: TRBJ1-1
CDR3aa: CAWSRRQGGGTEAFF